This entry features one T cell receptor beta chain sequence. In this sample, this clonotype turned up a few times. Its antigen is still unknown. Within one base of it there is no much larger clone, and no base qualities were kept. The patients picked for sequencing were ones in whom flow cytometry had shown an expansion of CD8+CD57+ cells. Every patient had a diagnosis of severe acquired aplastic anemia based on International Study of Aplastic Anemia and Agranulocytosis and Camitta criteria. Patients had received no therapy at the time of blood sampling. In this study, sorted CD4+ and CD8+ T cells from the blood of healthy subjects and of severe aplastic anemia patients had their TCR repertoires deep-sequenced. Patients were enrolled under clinicaltrials.gov protocols 00001620, 01623167, 00001397, 00071045, 00081523 and 00961064 in the USA. Ficoll-Paque density gradient centrifugation was used to isolate peripheral blood mononuclear cells. Before DNA extraction, CD4+ and CD8+ T cells were sorted with FACS or magnetic beads.

V sheds 0 bases and J sheds 5 bases, leaving 10 bases between their ends. The CDR3 measures 14 amino acids from cysteine to phenylalanine. The entry retains the CDR3 DNA only, 42 bases that are in frame from base 1. According to the germline V gene, CDR1 reads SGDLS and CDR2 reads YYNGEE. The data were obtained in a study of CD8+CD57+ T cells in acquired aplastic anemia (dated 2018 in TCRdb). With respect to the entire study: DNA extracted from sorted CD4+ and CD8+ cells had a mean of around 3.3 ug, with a range of 0.2 to 27.4 ug. CD8+CD57+ expansion was defined as a frequency above the mean frequency observed in healthy subjects. The paper as a whole reports these results and caveats: CD8+ Simpson's diversity did not differ significantly between patients and healthy controls (P=0.060). Some 30 CD8+ CDR3 sequences were shared between patients and controls but appeared highly expressed in patients and within their immunodominant clones.

Genomic DNA served as template for TCR beta VDJ combination and CDR3 sequence profiling. An Illumina HiSeq 2000 was used for TCR repertoire sequencing. Processing in the source paper ran as follows. TRBV/TRBJ rearrangement plots, CDR3 size and DJ length profiles, and Simpson's diversity index were used to assess repertoires. Whichever DNA sequence was most abundant in the deep sequencing data was defined as the immunodominant clone. CDR3 amino acid sequences were screened for sharing across subjects and were compared with published repertoires and the VDJdb database. The public reads were reanalyzed by TCRdb: fastp trimming at Q25, MiXCR alignment, in-frame beta chains only. Entries that share a CDR3 protein sequence are merged under the most common genes and DNA. The V and J calls follow TCRdb's processing rather than the paper's. The sample data list 200,000 to 300,000 distinct CDR3 sequences, and 40% to 50% of these were observed just once. Together, the top ten hold 7% to 9.5% of the sample.

In this chain, TRBV9 is recombined with TRBJ2-3; no D gene is confidently identified. The sequence was collected from a human donor with aplastic anemia. Sequences were obtained from sorted CD4+, CD8+, or CD8+CD57+ T cells (not recorded which) from PBMCs. The sequenced DNA: TGTGCCAGCAGCGTAGACAGATTAGAAGATACGCAGTATTTT. It translates to CASSVDRLEDTQYF.